These 11 T cell receptor beta chains were sequenced from one sample in a study of blood T cell repertoires in COVID-19. The table came from immunoSEQ multiplex PCR; TCRdb's copy has only in-frame clones and leaves some out. This table holds a few hundred thousand clones, roughly 88% found once. Material for sequencing was PBMCs or T cells enriched from blood (not recorded which). These receptor sequences come from a woman aged 25 to 45 who had recovered from COVID-19.

The J gene is TRBJ1-1, the V gene TRBV20-1; weak D call: TRBD1 (5 bases). The CDR3 sequence is 15 residues long. V was clipped by 3 bases and J by 7 bases, with 21 bases between them. Germline V lookup: CDR1 DFQATT, CDR2 SNEGSKA (reference sequence). Here the CDR3 DNA reads TGCAGTGCTAGTCGCCGGGTTCAGGGTTCGAATGAAGCTTTCTTT. Protein: CSASRRVQGSNEAFF.

This clone was observed once. The chain is built from TRBV28 and TRBJ1-2, with 7 bases matching TRBD1. Per germline, CDR1 MDHEN and CDR2 SYDVKM. The trim removed 5 bases at V and 7 bases at J, leaving 7 bases unmatched. This CDR3 has 13 residues. The CDR3 DNA sequence: TGTGCCAGCAGTCGAGACAGGGAGAGTGGCTACACCTTC. It translates to CASSRDRESGYTF.

The rearrangement links TRBV25-1 to TRBJ1-4, with 7 bases matching TRBD1. The CDR3 length is 16 residues. CDR1 MGHDK and CDR2 SYGVNS come from the germline V gene. V lost 2 bases and J lost 6; bases outside the gene matches: 9. CDR3 in amino acids: CASSESLRDSDEKLFF. Written as DNA, the CDR3 is TGTGCCAGCAGTGAAAGCCTCCGGGACAGTGATGAAAAACTGTTTTTT. Full variable domain (outside the CDR3, taken from reference TRBV25-1 and TRBJ1-4): EADIYQTPRYLVIGTGKKITLECSQTMGHDKMYWYQQDPGMELHLIHYSYGVNSTEKGDLSSESTVSRIRTEHFPLTLESARPSHTSQYLCASSESLRDSDEKLFFGSGTQLSVL.

This chain uses TRBV19 with TRBJ1-3; D not certain. Germline CDR1 is LNHDA and CDR2 is SQIVND (reference sequence). Trimming shortened V by 4 bases and J by 0 bases, and 16 bases separated the two germline ends. CDR3 size: 17 residues. DNA for the CDR3: TGTGCCAGTAGTACCCCTTGGGCCGGGAGCTCTGGAAACACCATATATTTT. Amino acids: CASSTPWAGSSGNTIYF.

The rearrangement joins TRBV19 to TRBJ1-5; TRBD1 matches 7 bases. V lost 8 bases, J lost 7 bases, and 11 bases stayed unmatched. The CDR3 contains 14 residues. Germline-derived CDR1 and CDR2 are LNHDA and SQIVND (reference sequence). CDR3 nucleotide sequence: TGTGCCAGTTGCGTTGGCGACAGGGCCCAGCCCCAGCATTTT. Amino acids: CASCVGDRAQPQHF.

The chain has TRBV27 and TRBJ2-1; 8 nucleotides match TRBD2. Trimming cost V 5 bases and J 5 bases; bases outside gene matches: 14. The CDR3 length is 17 residues. CDR1 is MNHEY, CDR2 SMNVEV, per germline (reference sequence). CDR3 loop: CASSPFQGLGGNNEQFF. For the CDR3, the DNA is TGTGCCAGCAGTCCCTTCCAGGGACTAGGAGGTAACAATGAGCAGTTCTTC.

This chain joins TRBV7-9 and TRBJ1-5, with no clear D. Germline V gene sequence: CDR1 SEHNR, CDR2 FQNEAQ (reference sequence). Deletions cut 2 bases from V and 7 bases from J, with 9 bases between. The CDR3 covers 13 residues. The DNA for the CDR3 is TGTGCCAGCAGCTTAACGGGGAACCAGCCCCAGCATTTT. This encodes CASSLTGNQPQHF.

The chain links TRBV18 to TRBJ1-2, with 7 bases lining up with TRBD1. After removal of 0 bases from V and 4 bases from J, the junction contained 17 bases not matched to a gene. This CDR3 comprises 19 residues. CDR1 and CDR2 (germline): KGHSH, LQKENI. CDR3 in amino acids: CASSPPRFSDRWTTYGYTF. The CDR3 bases are TGTGCCAGCTCACCACCGAGATTCTCGGACAGGTGGACTACCTATGGCTACACCTTC.

J is TRBJ1-1 and V is TRBV25-1, with 7 bases aligning to TRBD1. From germline, CDR1 is MGHDK and CDR2 SYGVNS. V dropped 4 bases and J dropped 1; count of bases not matched to a gene: 6. The CDR3 extends over 15 amino acids. Here the CDR3 DNA reads TGTGCCAGCAGTGGGGCGGGACAGTGGAACACTGAAGCTTTCTTT. Amino acids: CASSGAGQWNTEAFF.

This rearrangement joins TRBV27 to TRBJ1-6, with a tentative D call TRBD1 (5 bases). V shed 2 bases and J shed 14 bases, with 13 bases lying between them. CDR1 and CDR2 from the germline V gene are MNHEY and SMNVEV (reference sequence). The CDR3 loop spans 13 amino acids. CDR3 region: CASSLRGWGTLHF. CDR3 in DNA: TGTGCCAGCAGTTTAAGGGGTTGGGGCACCCTCCACTTT.

The V gene is TRBV24-1, the J gene TRBJ2-3; D perhaps matches TRBD1 (5 bases). The germline CDR1 and CDR2 sequences are KGHDR and SFDVKD. The CDR3 length is 16 residues. V shed 0 bases and J shed 1 base, with 10 bases lying between them. This CDR3 reads CATSDLVQAGTDTQYF. In nucleotides, the CDR3 is TGTGCCACCAGTGATTTGGTACAGGCGGGCACAGATACGCAGTATTTT.